This T cell receptor (beta chain) was observed in a study of human T cells and chemical hapten exposure. General observations from the study: Donors in the study had alopecia, meaning their immune response may differ from healthy people's.

This clonotype appeared a few times. The antigen remains undetermined. Stated time point: pre-sensitization, week 0. Documented treatment: therapeutic diphenylcyclopropenone sensitization with weekly scalp DPC. After removal of 4 bases from V and 7 bases from J, the junction contained 10 bases not matched to a gene. The germline CDR1 and CDR2 sequences are SGHRS and YFSETQ. The CDR3 runs to 17 residues. TCRdb reprocessed the RACE reads via MiXCR and lists one record per CDR3 protein. The sample lists 150,000 to 200,000 distinct CDR3 sequences, around 30% occurring once. This clonotype was sampled from a woman aged 25 to 39 with alopecia areata. Some clones in this sample may be carry-over from other donors' samples. This sequence joins TRBV5-1 and TRBJ2-2; 13 bases align to TRBD2. Material: whole blood, obtained in connection with sensitization to the hapten diphenylcyclopropenone (DPC). In DNA, the CDR3 is TGCGCCAGCAGCCCCCGACTAGCGGGAGGTAATATCGGGGAGCTGTTTTTT. It is translated as CASSPRLAGGNIGELFF.